The TCR beta chain described here comes from a study of shared clonotypes between healthy human individuals. About the research overall: Donor ages ranged 18 to 49 years: a couple of women, a few men.

The study enrolled healthy HIV-negative adults without recent acute infections or vaccinations as donors. Only in-frame clones appear in the TCRdb table, and some are missing; sequencing was by immunoSEQ multiplex PCR. The sample has about 2.4 million clones, around 94% seen once. V was pared by 2 bases and J by 2 bases, with 4 bases of the junction left unmatched. This CDR3 contains 15 residues. The germline CDR1 and CDR2 sequences are MNHEY and SVGAGI. The receptor's source is a man aged 18 to 29 in good health. The sample was naive CD4+ T cells sorted from blood. The subset: CD45RA+ positively selected. The rearrangement joins TRBV6-5 to TRBJ2-7, with 9 positions matching TRBD1. The chain's CDR3 is CASSYTDRGAYEQYF. Here the CDR3 DNA reads TGTGCCAGCAGTTACACGGACAGGGGAGCCTACGAGCAGTACTTC.